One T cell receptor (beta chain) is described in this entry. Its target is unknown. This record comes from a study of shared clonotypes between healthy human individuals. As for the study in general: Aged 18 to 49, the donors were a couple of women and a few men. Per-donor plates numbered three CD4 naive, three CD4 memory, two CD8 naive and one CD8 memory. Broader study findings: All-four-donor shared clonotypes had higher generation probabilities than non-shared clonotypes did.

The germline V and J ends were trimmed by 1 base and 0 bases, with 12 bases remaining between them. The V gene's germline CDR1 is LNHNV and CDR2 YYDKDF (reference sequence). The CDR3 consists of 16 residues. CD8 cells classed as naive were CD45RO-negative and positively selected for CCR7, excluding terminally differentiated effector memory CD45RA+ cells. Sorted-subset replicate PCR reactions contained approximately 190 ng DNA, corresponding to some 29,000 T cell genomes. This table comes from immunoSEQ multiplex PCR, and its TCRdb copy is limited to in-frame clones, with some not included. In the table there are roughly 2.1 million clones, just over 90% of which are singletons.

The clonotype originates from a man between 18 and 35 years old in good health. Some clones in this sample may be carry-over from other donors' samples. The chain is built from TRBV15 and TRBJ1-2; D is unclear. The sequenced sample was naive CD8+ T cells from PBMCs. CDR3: CATSRVGTDTNYGYTF. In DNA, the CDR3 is TGTGCCACCAGCAGAGTAGGAACAGATACTAACTATGGCTACACCTTC.